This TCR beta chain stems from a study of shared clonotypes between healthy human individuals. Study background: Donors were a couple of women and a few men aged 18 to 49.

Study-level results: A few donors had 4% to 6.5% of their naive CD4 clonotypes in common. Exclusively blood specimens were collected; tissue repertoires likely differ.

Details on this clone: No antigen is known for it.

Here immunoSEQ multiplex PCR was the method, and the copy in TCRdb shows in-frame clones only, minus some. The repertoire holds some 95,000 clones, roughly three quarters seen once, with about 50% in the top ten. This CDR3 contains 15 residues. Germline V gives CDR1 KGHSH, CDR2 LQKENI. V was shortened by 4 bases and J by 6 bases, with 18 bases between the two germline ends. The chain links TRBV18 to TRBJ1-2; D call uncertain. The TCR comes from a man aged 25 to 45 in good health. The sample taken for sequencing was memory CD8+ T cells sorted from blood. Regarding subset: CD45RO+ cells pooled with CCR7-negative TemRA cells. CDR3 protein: CASSRYKGGLDGYTF. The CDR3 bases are TGTGCCAGCTCACGATACAAGGGAGGTCTGGATGGCTACACCTTC.